Below are 18 T cell receptor beta chains sequenced from a single sample in a study of metastatic and nonmetastatic thyroid tumors. None of the patients had undergone any treatment ahead of thyroid surgery. With MiXCR, TCRdb called clones anew from the PCR reads. This table holds 13,000 to 15,000 clones, roughly 12% found once. The sample taken for sequencing was blood. These receptors were taken from a female donor with papillary thyroid cancer or a benign thyroid nodule (not recorded which). Some clones in this sample may be carry-over from other donors' samples.

This clone was observed many times. CDR3 region: CASSDHQRQGAFHPYF. CDR3 in DNA: TGTGCCAGCAGTGATCATCAGCGACAGGGGGCGTTTCACCCCTACTTC. This chain links TRBV25-1 with TRBJ2-7, with 10 bases identical to TRBD1. The V segment lost 3 bases and the J segment 13 bases; nucleotides outside the gene matches: 18. Germline V CDR1 and CDR2: MGHDK, SYGVNS. This CDR3 comprises 16 residues.

In its sample, this clone was seen many times. This chain uses TRBV14 with TRBJ1-1; D ambiguous. V was cut by 4 bases and J by 1 base, with 10 bases left in between. The CDR3 extends over 14 amino acids. Looked up from germline, CDR1 is SGHDN and CDR2 is FVKESK. The CDR3 nucleotides are TGTGCCAGCAGCCCGACACACAAGAACACTGAAGCTTTCTTT. This codes for CASSPTHKNTEAFF.

In its sample, this clone was seen a few times. This sequence joins TRBV24-1 and TRBJ2-1, with D possibly being TRBD2 (6 bases). V lost 9 bases and J lost 5, with 13 bases in between. The CDR3 is 13 residues long. CDR1 KGHDR and CDR2 SFDVKD come from the germline V gene. The CDR3 reads CATGGVLHNEQFF. CDR3 in DNA: TGTGCCACCGGCGGGGTGTTGCACAATGAGCAGTTCTTC.

This clone has at least ten counts. The rearrangement uses TRBV5-1 and TRBJ1-1, with 9 nucleotides matching TRBD1. Germline CDR1 SGHRS, CDR2 YFSETQ. Trimming removed 4 bases from V and 5 bases from J; junction bases left unmatched: 6. This CDR3 region has 14 residues. The CDR3 bases are TGCGCCAGCAGCCCCTACAGGGGGCAAACTGAAGCTTTCTTT. Amino acid sequence: CASSPYRGQTEAFF.

This clone was detected many times. The genes are TRBV27 and TRBJ2-5; a weak D match, TRBD1 (5 bases). Germline V gene data show CDR1 as MNHEY and CDR2 as SMNVEV (reference sequence). This CDR3 comprises 14 residues. V was shortened by 2 bases and J by 2 bases, with 9 bases between the two germline ends. In DNA form, the CDR3 reads TGTGCCAGCAGTTTAGGGCAGGGACAAGAGACCCAGTACTTC. The encoded protein is CASSLGQGQETQYF.

This clone was detected ten times or more. The V and J genes are TRBV20-1 and TRBJ2-1; D remains ambiguous. Germline CDR1 DFQATT, CDR2 SNEGSKA (reference sequence). Trimming pared 6 bases from V and 4 bases from J, leaving 16 bases between. This CDR3 contains 14 residues. Written as DNA, the CDR3 is TGCAGTGCCAATCCTAGGTCAGGTTACAATGAGCAGTTCTTC. Translation gives CSANPRSGYNEQFF.

The sample holds many counts of this clone. The chain combines TRBV20-1 with TRBJ2-1; no clear D. CDR3 length: 14 amino acids. The germline CDR1 and CDR2 sequences are DFQATT and SNEGSKA (reference sequence). Trimming shortened V by 0 bases and J by 2 bases, and 8 bases separated the two germline ends. The CDR3, as DNA: TGCAGTGCTAGAGAGTTCACAACCTACAATGAGCAGTTCTTC. As protein: CSAREFTTYNEQFF.

This clone appeared many times. The chain has TRBV11-3 and TRBJ1-4, with TRBD1 matching 9 bases. Germline trimming cut 5 bases from V and 8 bases from J; bases unmatched to any gene: 9. This CDR3 region has 15 residues. Germline values: CDR1 SGHNT, CDR2 YENEEA. CDR3 region: CASSKGQGEGEKLFF. CDR3 bases: TGTGCCAGCAGCAAGGGACAGGGAGAGGGCGAAAAACTGTTTTTT.

As to this clone: With a much larger clone just one base away, this may be a read error. The chain uses TRBV29-1 and TRBJ2-1; TRBD2 is a possible D gene (5 bases). The CDR3 sequence is 11 residues long. CDR1 is SQVTM, CDR2 ANQGSEA, per germline. CDR3 sequence reads: CSVELSGKQLF. The CDR3 nucleotides are TGCAGCGTTGAACTGTCCGGGAAGCAGCTCTTC.

CDR3 DNA sequence: TGTGCCAGCAGGGAGACCAATCAGCCCCAGCATTTT. Translated: CASRETNQPQHF. The chain has TRBV6-1 and TRBJ1-5; D is unresolved. The V end lost 6 bases, the J end lost 3 bases, and 6 bases lay between the germline ends. The CDR3 contains 12 residues. The germline CDR1 and CDR2 sequences are MNHNS and SASEGT.

This rearrangement joins TRBV7-6 to TRBJ2-7; 8 bases are shared with TRBD1. This CDR3 contains 15 residues. V lost 5 bases, J lost 0 bases, and 6 bases stayed unmatched. Germline V CDR1 and CDR2: SGHVS, FNYEAQ. The CDR3 DNA reads as TGTGCCAGCAGCCCTCGGACAGGGAACTCCTACGAGCAGTACTTC. Translating gives CASSPRTGNSYEQYF.

This clone has at least ten counts. DNA for the CDR3: TGTGCCAGCAGCCCGGGGGACATTCAGTACTTC. Residues: CASSPGDIQYF. This rearrangement joins TRBV7-9 to TRBJ2-4; TRBD2 might be the D (6 bases). V gave up 5 bases and J gave up 8 bases, with 7 bases separating them. The CDR3 totals 11 residues. CDR1 and CDR2 from the germline V gene are SEHNR and FQNEAQ (reference sequence).

This clone was recorded many times. This chain links TRBV5-1 with TRBJ2-3; 11 bases are a match to TRBD2. The CDR3 contains 15 residues. V dropped 0 bases and J dropped 7; count of bases not matched to a gene: 4. CDR1 SGHRS and CDR2 YFSETQ come from the germline V gene. Here the CDR3 DNA reads TGCGCCAGCAGCTTGGAGGCTAGCGGGGGGTATACGCAGTATTTT. Amino acids: CASSLEASGGYTQYF.

In this sample, this clone is medium-sized. The chain has TRBV6-1 and TRBJ2-3; no clear D gene. Germline V gives CDR1 MNHNS, CDR2 SASEGT. CDR3 length: 14 residues. Trimming stripped 6 bases from V and 7 bases from J, with 17 bases between. DNA of the CDR3: TGTGCCAGCAGGCGCCGGGCCACGATTAATACGCAGTATTTT. This sequence encodes CASRRRATINTQYF.

This clone was seen repeatedly, ten times or more. The chain couples TRBV3-1 to TRBJ2-1; 10 bases fit TRBD1. The CDR3 totals 20 residues. Trimming took 4 bases from V and 3 from J; bases not matched to a gene: 18. Germline CDR1 and CDR2: LGHDT and YNNKEL (reference sequence). CDR3 in amino acids: CASSRKRQGAGLVNYNEQFF. The CDR3 DNA is TGTGCCAGCAGCCGAAAACGACAGGGGGCTGGTTTGGTAAACTACAATGAGCAGTTCTTC.

By share of the sample, this clone is medium-sized. The CDR3 bases are TGTGCCAGCAGTCCTCAAGGAGGAGGAAATTCACCCCTCCACTTT. This gives the protein CASSPQGGGNSPLHF. This sequence joins TRBV7-3 and TRBJ1-6, with D unresolved. This CDR3 comprises 15 residues. Trimming shortened V by 6 bases and J by 7 bases, and 16 bases separated the two germline ends. CDR1 SGHTA and CDR2 FQGTGA come from the germline V gene.

This clone showed up many times. The rearrangement links TRBV9 to TRBJ2-1; D gene unclear. CDR3 length: 12 amino acids. In germline, CDR1 is SGDLS, CDR2 YYNGEE. Deletions cut 1 base from V and 3 bases from J, with 2 bases between. CDR3 DNA: TGTGCCAGCAGCGTAAGCTACAATGAGCAGTTCTTC. Protein sequence: CASSVSYNEQFF. The full variable domain, in which reference TRBV9 and TRBJ2-1 provide the parts outside the CDR3, is DSGVTQTPKHLITATGQRVTLRCSPRSGDLSVYWYQQSLDQGLQFLIQYYNGEERAKGNILERFSAQQFPDLHSELNLSSLELGDSALYFCASSVSYNEQFFGPGTRLTVL.

In its sample, this clone ranks as medium-sized. The chain joins TRBV28 to TRBJ2-7; D is possibly TRBD1 (6 bases). Trimming left V 1 base short and J 2 bases short, with 24 bases between. The length of the CDR3 is 19 residues. Germline V gene lookup returns CDR1 MDHEN and CDR2 SYDVKM. CDR3 sequence (DNA): TGTGCCAGCAGTTTATTCGCAGTGGGGGATACGGACAGAGCCTACGAGCAGTACTTC. Translating it yields CASSLFAVGDTDRAYEQYF.